This TCR beta chain was sequenced for a study of shared clonotypes between healthy human individuals. V was pared by 1 base and J by 5 bases, with 8 bases of the junction left unmatched. The CDR3 has 17 amino acids. The germline V gene has CDR1 SGHTA and CDR2 FQGNSA. Study observations and caveats: In a handful of donors, roughly 5.2% of naive CD4 clonotypes appeared in common.

Once extracted for a subset, genomic DNA was divided evenly among several immunoSEQ plates. TCRdb's table, derived via immunoSEQ multiplex PCR, lists solely in-frame clones and lacks some. The repertoire has roughly 2 million clones, roughly 96% of them found once; the top ten carry around 0.13%. The table lists this clone with a count of one. Its antigen is not known. This chain uses TRBV7-2 with TRBJ2-5; 12 bases fit TRBD2. The source material was naive CD4+ T cells sorted from blood. Subset specified: CD45RA+ positively selected. The clonotype was recovered from a man younger than 35 in good health. CDR3 bases: TGTGCCAGCAGCTTAGTGCTAGCGGGAGGGCCGGGGGAGACCCAGTACTTC. Its translation: CASSLVLAGGPGETQYF.